Each of the 13 T cell receptor beta chains below was sequenced from the same sample in a study of T cells after yellow fever vaccination. TCRdb itself ran the 5' RACE reads through MiXCR, one entry per CDR3 protein. The sample has some 240,000 distinct CDR3 sequences; approximately 3.8% are singletons. The specimen was PBMCs, collected 15 days after the yellow fever booster vaccination. The receptor source for this set is a man aged 18 to 29 who received the YFV17D yellow fever vaccine.

The sample holds many counts of this clonotype. The J gene is TRBJ1-3, the V gene TRBV7-2; TRBD1 aligns across 9 bases. This CDR3 is 15 amino acids long. Trimming took 8 bases from V and 7 from J; bases not matched to a gene: 12. Germline V CDR1 and CDR2: SGHTA, FQGNSA. CDR3 region: CASGRTGTGPNTIYF. CDR3 DNA sequence: TGTGCCAGCGGCCGTACCGGGACAGGGCCCAACACCATATATTTT. Using reference TRBV7-2 and TRBJ1-3 for the parts outside the CDR3, the full variable domain is GAGVSQSPSNKVTEKGKDVELRCDPISGHTALYWYRQSLGQGLEFLIYFQGNSAPDKSGLPSDRFSAERTGGSVSTLTIQRTQQEDSAVYLCASGRTGTGPNTIYFGEGSWLTVV.

V usage is TRBV20-1 and J usage is TRBJ1-5; no firm D call. Germline CDR1 DFQATT, CDR2 SNEGSKA (reference sequence). Trimming took off 3 bases at V and 7 bases at J, with 13 bases between the two ends. This CDR3 has 13 residues. The CDR3 nucleotides read TGCAGTGCTAGTGCCGGGGTAGAACAGCCCCAGCATTTT. Encoded protein: CSASAGVEQPQHF.

This clonotype was seen many times. The chain couples TRBV12-3 or TRBV12-4 to TRBJ2-6; 7 bases match TRBD1. The junction had 1 base not matched to a gene; V was cut back by 3 bases and J by 2 bases. The CDR3 runs to 15 residues. The CDR3 DNA reads as TGTGCCAGCAGTTTGAGGGGGCCTGGGGCCAACGTCCTGACTTTC. This encodes CASSLRGPGANVLTF.

This clonotype has at least ten counts. The CDR3, as DNA: TGTGCCAGCAGCCCCGAAAGGAACGGGGGATTTCGGTGGAATGGCTACACCTTC. This encodes CASSPERNGGFRWNGYTF. The rearrangement joins TRBV5-8 to TRBJ1-2, with D tentatively TRBD1 (5 bases). Germline V lookup: CDR1 SGHTS, CDR2 YDEGEE. V was trimmed by 4 bases and J by 6 bases, leaving 28 bases between them. CDR3 size: 18 residues.

This clonotype was detected a few times. The chain combines TRBV6-6 with TRBJ1-2; a weak D match, TRBD1 (6 bases). Trimming removed 6 bases at V and 4 bases at J, with 18 bases between. Germline CDR1 MNHNY, CDR2 SVGAGI (reference sequence). The CDR3 has 15 amino acids. CDR3 coding DNA: TGTGCCAGCAGCTTCGGACAGACGAACTTCTATGGCTACACCTTC. Amino acid sequence: CASSFGQTNFYGYTF.

This clonotype was observed a few times. The chain couples TRBV7-2 to TRBJ1-3, with TRBD1 matching 12 bases. Germline V gives CDR1 SGHTA, CDR2 FQGNSA. This CDR3 contains 19 residues. The J segment lost 2 bases and the V segment lost 1 base, leaving 9 bases of the junction unmatched. This CDR3 is CASSLGSGTGGNPGNTIYF. The CDR3 nucleotides are TGTGCCAGCAGCTTAGGATCCGGGACAGGGGGCAACCCTGGAAACACCATATATTTT.

The table lists this clonotype with many counts. The J gene is TRBJ1-2, the V gene TRBV18, with D uncertain. The germline V gene has CDR1 KGHSH and CDR2 LQKENI. The CDR3 consists of 14 residues. V was cut by 3 bases and J by 1 base, with 9 bases left in between. CDR3 nucleotides: TGTGCCAGCTCACCGACTGCTAATAACTATGGCTACACCTTC. Protein: CASSPTANNYGYTF.

This clonotype was seen ten or more times. The J gene is TRBJ1-1, the V gene TRBV6-1; D is ambiguous. Germline assignment: CDR1 MNHNS and CDR2 SASEGT. CDR3 size: 13 residues. Trimming shortened V by 8 bases and J by 5 bases, and 15 bases separated the two germline ends. The DNA of the CDR3 is TGTGCCAGCTATAGCGGACGACTAACTGAAGCTTTCTTT. Protein sequence: CASYSGRLTEAFF.

There are many counts of this clonotype. The rearrangement joins TRBV11-2 to TRBJ2-5; TRBD1 is a possible D gene (6 bases). Trimming took off 5 bases at V and 2 bases at J, with 15 bases between the two ends. CDR1 and CDR2 from the germline V gene are SGHAT and FQNNGV. The CDR3 has 15 residues. DNA for the CDR3: TGTGCCAGCAGCGCGGCAGGGGTCACACAAGAGACCCAGTACTTC. Amino acids: CASSAAGVTQETQYF.

This clonotype was counted at least ten times. The J gene is TRBJ1-1, the V gene TRBV5-1, with D tentatively TRBD1 (5 bases). CDR1 SGHRS and CDR2 YFSETQ come from the germline V gene. V lost 4 bases and J 0 bases, leaving 10 bases between the germline ends. The CDR3 extends over 14 amino acids. The chain's CDR3 is CASSQGTVNTEAFF. As DNA, the CDR3 is TGCGCCAGCAGCCAAGGGACGGTGAACACTGAAGCTTTCTTT.

This clonotype was seen a few times. CDR3 DNA sequence: TGCAGCGCCCCTACCGGGACAGAAGCTTTCTTT. Translated: CSAPTGTEAFF. This chain joins TRBV29-1 and TRBJ1-1, with D possibly being TRBD1 (6 bases). CDR1 is SQVTM, CDR2 ANQGSEA, per germline. There are 11 residues in the CDR3. Trimming left V 7 bases short and J 8 bases short, with 14 bases between.

This clonotype was counted at least ten times. The chain carries TRBV5-1 and TRBJ2-7, with D tentatively TRBD1 (6 bases). Germline CDR1 and CDR2: SGHRS and YFSETQ. CDR3 length: 15 amino acids. V lost 0 bases, J lost 4 bases, and 14 bases lay in between. The CDR3 region is CASSLVATGRYEQYF. The CDR3 DNA is TGCGCCAGCAGCTTGGTCGCGACAGGTCGATACGAGCAGTACTTC.

The table lists this clonotype with many counts. The chain carries TRBV5-1 and TRBJ2-1; D gene ambiguous. The germline gives CDR1 SGHRS, CDR2 YFSETQ. The CDR3 is 14 amino acids. V was cut by 0 bases and J by 2 bases, with 6 bases left in between. CDR3 sequence reads: CASSLGSAYNEQFF. The CDR3 DNA reads TGCGCCAGCAGCTTGGGGAGCGCCTACAATGAGCAGTTCTTC.